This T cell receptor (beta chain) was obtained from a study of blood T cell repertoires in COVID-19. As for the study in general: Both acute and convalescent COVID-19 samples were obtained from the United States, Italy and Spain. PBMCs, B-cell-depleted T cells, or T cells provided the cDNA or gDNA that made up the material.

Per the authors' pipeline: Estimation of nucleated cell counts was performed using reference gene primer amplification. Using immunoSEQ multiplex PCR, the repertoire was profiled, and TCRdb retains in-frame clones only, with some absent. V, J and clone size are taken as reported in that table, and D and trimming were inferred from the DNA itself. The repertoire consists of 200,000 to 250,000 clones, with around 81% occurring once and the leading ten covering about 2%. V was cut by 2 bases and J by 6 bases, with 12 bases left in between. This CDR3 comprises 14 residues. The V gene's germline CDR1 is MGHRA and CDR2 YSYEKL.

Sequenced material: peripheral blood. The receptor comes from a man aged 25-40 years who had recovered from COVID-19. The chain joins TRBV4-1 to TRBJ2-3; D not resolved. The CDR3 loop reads CASSQLGGSDTQYF. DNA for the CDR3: TGCGCCAGCAGCCAACTAGGTGGTAGTGATACGCAGTATTTT.